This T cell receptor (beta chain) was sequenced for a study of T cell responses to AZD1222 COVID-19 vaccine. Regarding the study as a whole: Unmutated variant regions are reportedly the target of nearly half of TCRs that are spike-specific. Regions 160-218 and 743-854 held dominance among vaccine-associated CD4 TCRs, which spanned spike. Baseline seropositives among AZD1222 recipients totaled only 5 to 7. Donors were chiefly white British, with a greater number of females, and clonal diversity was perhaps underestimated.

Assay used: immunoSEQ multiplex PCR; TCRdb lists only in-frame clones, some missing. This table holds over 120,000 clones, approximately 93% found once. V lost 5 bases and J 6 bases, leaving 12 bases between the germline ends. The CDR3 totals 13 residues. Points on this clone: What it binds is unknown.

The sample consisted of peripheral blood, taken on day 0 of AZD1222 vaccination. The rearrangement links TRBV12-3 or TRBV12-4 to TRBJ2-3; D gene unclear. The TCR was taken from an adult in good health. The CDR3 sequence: CASSQVAYDTQYF. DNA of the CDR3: TGTGCCAGCAGTCAGGTGGCCTATGATACGCAGTATTTT.